What follows describes a single TCR beta chain. Germline V gene data show CDR1 as MGHRA and CDR2 as YSYEKL. The CDR3 is 19 residues long. The V and J ends lost 4 bases and 0 bases, in that order; junction bases with no gene match: 10. As originally analysed: Scientists estimated how many nucleated cells there were by amplifying reference gene primers. Profiling relied on immunoSEQ multiplex PCR, and the TCRdb table lists in-frame clones only, not all of them. The V and J calls and clone size were taken over from that table, and D and trimming were inferred from the DNA. The sample yields over 200,000 clones, approximately 90% seen once. The data originate from a study of blood T cell repertoires in COVID-19. Study-wide background: Samples of COVID-19 (acute and convalescent) were obtained from the United States, Italy and Spain. T cells, B-cell-depleted T cells, or PBMCs supplied cDNA or gDNA.

This TCR came from a woman in her 40s who had recovered from COVID-19. The sequencing input was peripheral blood. This chain joins TRBV4-1 and TRBJ2-6; 9 bases agree with TRBD1. CDR3 sequence (DNA): TGCGCCAGCAGCCTCCCATGGGGACAGGGCCCCTCTGGGGCCAACGTCCTGACTTTC. This encodes CASSLPWGQGPSGANVLTF.